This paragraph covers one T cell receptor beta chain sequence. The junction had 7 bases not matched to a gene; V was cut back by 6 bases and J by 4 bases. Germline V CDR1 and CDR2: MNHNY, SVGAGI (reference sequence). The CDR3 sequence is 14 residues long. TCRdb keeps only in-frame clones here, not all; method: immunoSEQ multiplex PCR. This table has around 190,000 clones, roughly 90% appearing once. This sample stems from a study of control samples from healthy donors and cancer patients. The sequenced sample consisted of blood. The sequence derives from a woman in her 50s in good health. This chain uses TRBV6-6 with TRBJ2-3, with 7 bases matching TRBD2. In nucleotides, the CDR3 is TGTGCCAGCAGCTCCACGGGGGGTGCAGATACGCAGTATTTT. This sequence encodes CASSSTGGADTQYF.